Listed here are 24 T cell receptor beta chains from one sample, sequenced in a study of CXCR3-negative and CXCR3-positive naive CD8 T cells. Regarding the study as a whole: Naive cells with CXCR3 showed TRB CDR3s that were more hydrophobic than those in CXCR3-negative naive cells.

The study made its TRB cDNA libraries by 5' RACE, adding UMI labels. TCRdb reanalyzed the 5' RACE reads and collapses them to one entry per CDR3 protein, without DNA. The record lists tens of thousands of distinct CDR3 sequences, of which the ten most abundant hold around 0.58%. Their recognized antigens are unknown. Sequenced sample: naive CXCR3+ CD8+ T cells from blood. Specified subset: CD45RO-CCR7+CD27+CD95- naive CD8+ T cells expressing CXCR3 (TNR3+). Receptors originate from a human donor in good health. Some clones in this sample may be carry-over from other donors' samples.

V and J are TRBV5-1 and TRBJ2-3; TCRdb outputs TRBD1, but without DNA this stays unchecked. This CDR3 is 14 amino acids long. Germline CDR1 SGHRS, CDR2 YFSETQ. The CDR3: CASSTYRGTDTQYF.

The chain uses TRBV9 and TRBJ2-7; TCRdb lists TRBD1, though no DNA is available to test this call. The germline V gene encodes CDR1 SGDLS and CDR2 YYNGEE. The CDR3 loop spans 14 amino acids. The CDR3 region is CASSPGSPTYEQYF.

The J gene is TRBJ2-3, the V gene TRBV4-1; the TCRdb D gene call, TRBD2, has no DNA to confirm it. This CDR3 comprises 18 residues. Germline assignment: CDR1 MGHRA and CDR2 YSYEKL. The CDR3 here is CASSHPGLAGAFTDTQYF.

V gene TRBV29-1 combines with J gene TRBJ1-2; TCRdb picks TRBD1, but there is no DNA to check that call. The germline gives CDR1 SQVTM, CDR2 ANQGSEA. The CDR3 covers 12 residues. CDR3 residues: CSVETGPYGYTF. Variable domain in full (rest from reference TRBV29-1 and TRBJ1-2): SAVISQKPSRDICQRGTSLTIQCQVDSQVTMMFWYRQQPGQSLTLIATANQGSEATYESGFVIDKFPISRPNLTFSTLTVSNMSPEDSSIYLCSVETGPYGYTFGSGTRLTVV.

The rearrangement links TRBV20-1 to TRBJ2-5. This CDR3 is built from 12 residues. Germline lookup yields CDR1 DFQATT and CDR2 SNEGSKA (reference sequence). The CDR3 region is CSASPNAETQYF.

This rearrangement joins TRBV12-3 or TRBV12-4 to TRBJ1-2. CDR3 size: 13 residues. Here the CDR3 reads CASSLEQNYGYTF.

The chain joins TRBV15 to TRBJ2-1; the TCRdb D gene call, TRBD1, has no DNA to confirm it. CDR3 length: 15 amino acids. The V gene's germline CDR1 is LNHNV and CDR2 YYDKDF (reference sequence). CDR3: CATSPNPPGVVRPFF. The whole variable domain, remainder taken from reference TRBV15 and TRBJ2-1, is DAMVIQNPRYQVTQFGKPVTLSCSQTLNHNVMYWYQQKSSQAPKLLFHYYDKDFNNEADTPDNFQSRRPNTSFCFLDIRSPGLGDTAMYLCATSPNPPGVVRPFFGPGTRLTVL.

The chain combines TRBV4-3 with TRBJ2-7; TCRdb designates TRBD1, a call that cannot be tested without DNA. CDR1 and CDR2 (germline): LGHNA, YSLEER. The CDR3 totals 18 residues. The CDR3 loop reads CASSQYRTGPGHSYEQYF.

The CDR3 protein is CASSPGPADTQYF. This chain links TRBV7-6 with TRBJ2-3. Germline CDR1 and CDR2: SGHVS and FNYEAQ. CDR3 length: 13 amino acids.

The rearrangement uses TRBV29-1 and TRBJ2-6. Germline V CDR1 and CDR2: SQVTM, ANQGSEA. This CDR3 spans 14 amino acids. This CDR3 is CSVETPPGANVLTF.

V and J are TRBV18 and TRBJ2-3. CDR1 is KGHSH and CDR2 is LQKENI in the germline V gene. CDR3 length: 14 amino acids. CDR3 sequence: CASSPVPRTDTQYF.

V usage is TRBV20-1 and J usage is TRBJ2-7; the TCRdb D gene call, TRBD1, has no DNA to confirm it. The CDR3 spans 14 residues. Germline-derived CDR1 and CDR2 are DFQATT and SNEGSKA (reference sequence). The CDR3 loop is CSVALTGITYEQYF.

This sequence joins TRBV5-1 and TRBJ2-1; the TCRdb call, TRBD2, lacks DNA for checking. The CDR3 covers 15 residues. Germline-derived CDR1 and CDR2 are SGHRS and YFSETQ. CDR3 region: CASSTGTSSYNEQFF.

The rearrangement links TRBV7-9 to TRBJ2-7; TCRdb's D call of TRBD2 is untestable without DNA. The germline gives CDR1 SEHNR, CDR2 FQNEAQ (reference sequence). There are 14 residues in the CDR3. CDR3 protein: CASTPTGGTDEQYF.

This chain joins TRBV12-3 or TRBV12-4 and TRBJ1-3; there is no DNA to check the TCRdb D call of TRBD1. This CDR3 has 15 residues. The CDR3 here is CASTATDRSGNTIYF.

The chain joins TRBV10-3 to TRBJ2-5; TCRdb gives TRBD1 as the D gene, but with no DNA this cannot be confirmed. The length of the CDR3 is 15 residues. Germline V gene data show CDR1 as ENHRY and CDR2 as SYGVKD. The CDR3 is CAISPTGTAQETQYF.

This chain uses TRBV3-1 with TRBJ2-1; the TCRdb call, TRBD2, lacks DNA for checking. Per the germline V gene, CDR1 is LGHDT and CDR2 is YNNKEL (reference sequence). The CDR3 contains 13 residues. The CDR3 spells CASSQAGGAGRFF.

This rearrangement joins TRBV28 to TRBJ2-7; without DNA, the TCRdb call of TRBD1 cannot be checked. The CDR3 is 14 amino acids. CDR1 and CDR2 from the germline V gene are MDHEN and SYDVKM. The CDR3 reads CASSLITGVHEQYF.

The J gene is TRBJ2-1, the V gene TRBV7-3; without DNA, the TCRdb call of TRBD2 cannot be checked. This CDR3 has 14 residues. Germline V gives CDR1 SGHTA, CDR2 FQGTGA. This CDR3 is CASSLELAYNEQFF.

The chain uses TRBV21-1 and TRBJ2-3; TCRdb returns TRBD1, unconfirmable since there is no DNA. TRBV21-1 is assigned pseudogene status. The CDR3 has 11 amino acids. This CDR3 reads CASQGRYTQYF.

Here the CDR3 reads CASGWVETQYF. The chain employs TRBV6-5 and TRBJ2-5. This CDR3 contains 11 residues. Looked up from germline, CDR1 is MNHEY and CDR2 is SVGAGI.

The chain employs TRBV30 and TRBJ2-1; TCRdb names TRBD2, which stays unverified in the absence of DNA. The CDR3 has 12 residues. Germline V lookup: CDR1 GTSNPN, CDR2 SVGIG (reference sequence). This CDR3 reads CAWSITSYEQFF.

V is TRBV29-1 and J is TRBJ2-1; with no DNA, the TCRdb D assignment of TRBD1 cannot be verified. Looked up from germline, CDR1 is SQVTM and CDR2 is ANQGSEA. The CDR3 extends over 15 amino acids. This chain's CDR3 is CSVELERDTVIEQFF.

The rearrangement links TRBV5-5 to TRBJ2-3; TCRdb calls TRBD1, which cannot be checked without DNA. CDR3 length: 16 amino acids. Germline values: CDR1 SGHKS, CDR2 YYEKEE (reference sequence). CDR3: CASSQLTESSTDTQYF. Complete variable domain (other parts from reference TRBV5-5 and TRBJ2-3): DAGVTQSPTHLIKTRGQQVTLRCSPISGHKSVSWYQQVLGQGPQFIFQYYEKEERGRGNFPDRFSARQFPNYSSELNVNALLLGDSALYLCASSQLTESSTDTQYFGPGTRLTVL.